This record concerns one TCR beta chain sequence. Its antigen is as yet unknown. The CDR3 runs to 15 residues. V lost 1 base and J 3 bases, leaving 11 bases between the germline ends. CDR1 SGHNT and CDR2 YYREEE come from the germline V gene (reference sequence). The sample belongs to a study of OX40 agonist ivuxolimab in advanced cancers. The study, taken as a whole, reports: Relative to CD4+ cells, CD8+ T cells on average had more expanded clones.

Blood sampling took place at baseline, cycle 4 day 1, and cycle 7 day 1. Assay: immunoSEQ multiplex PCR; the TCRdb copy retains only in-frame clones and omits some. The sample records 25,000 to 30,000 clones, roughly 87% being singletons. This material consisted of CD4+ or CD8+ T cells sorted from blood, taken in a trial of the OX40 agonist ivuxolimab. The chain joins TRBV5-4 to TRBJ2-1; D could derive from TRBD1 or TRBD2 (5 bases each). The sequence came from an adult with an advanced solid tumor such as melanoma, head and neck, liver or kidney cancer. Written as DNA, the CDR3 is TGTGCCAGCAGCTTGCCAGGGACCCTCTACAATGAGCAGTTCTTC. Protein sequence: CASSLPGTLYNEQFF.